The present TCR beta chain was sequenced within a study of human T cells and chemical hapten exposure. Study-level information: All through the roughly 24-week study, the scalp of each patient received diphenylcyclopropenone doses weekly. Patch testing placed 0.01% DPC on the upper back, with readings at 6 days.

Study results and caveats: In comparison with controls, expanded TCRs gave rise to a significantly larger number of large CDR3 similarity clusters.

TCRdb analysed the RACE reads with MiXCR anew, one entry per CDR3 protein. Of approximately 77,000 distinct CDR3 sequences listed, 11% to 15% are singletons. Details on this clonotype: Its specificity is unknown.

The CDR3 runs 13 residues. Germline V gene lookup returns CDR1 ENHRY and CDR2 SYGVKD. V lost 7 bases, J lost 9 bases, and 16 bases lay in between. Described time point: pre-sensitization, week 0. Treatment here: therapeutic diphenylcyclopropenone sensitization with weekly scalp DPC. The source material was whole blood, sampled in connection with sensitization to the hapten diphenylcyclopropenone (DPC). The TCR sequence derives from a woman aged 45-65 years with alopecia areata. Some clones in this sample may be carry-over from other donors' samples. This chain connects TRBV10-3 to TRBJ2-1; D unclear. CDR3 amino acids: CAIKELVAGEQFF. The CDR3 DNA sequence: TGTGCCATCAAAGAGCTGGTAGCAGGTGAGCAGTTCTTC.